What follows is one T cell receptor (beta chain) and its context. Its antigen is still unknown. The germline gives CDR1 SGHRS, CDR2 YFSETQ. V dropped 3 bases and J dropped 0 bases, with 13 bases sitting between them. The CDR3 covers 15 residues. The data originate from a study of cytomegalovirus exposure and HLA in healthy donors. Primers: 60 Vbeta forward and 13 Jbeta reverse. Produced via immunoSEQ multiplex PCR; TCRdb's table is partial and in-frame only. The sample has over 60,000 clones; roughly 71% are singletons. Points from the study as a whole: For most TCR sequences rarity was the rule, although some public TCRs occurred in many donors. Researchers catalogued around 150 TCR beta chains as cytomegalovirus-associated. Evidence from a later analysis indicated that most CMV-associated TCR beta chains looked HLA-restricted.

Material: PBMCs. The rearrangement links TRBV5-1 to TRBJ2-7; the D is unclear. The TCR was taken from a man between 65 and 85 years old in good health and CMV-seronegative. The CDR3 DNA follows: TGCGCCAGCAGCTACCAAGCGAGTAGCTCCTACGAGCAGTACTTC. It translates to CASSYQASSSYEQYF.